This paragraph reports one T cell receptor (beta chain). The antigen is not known. The data originate from a study of cytomegalovirus exposure and HLA in healthy donors. Produced via immunoSEQ multiplex PCR; TCRdb's table is partial and in-frame only. Of fewer than 200,000 clones in the sample, about 95% are singletons; the top ten hold around 0.9%. Broader study findings: Reports indicated that the classifier achieved high specificity and sensitivity in diagnosing cytomegalovirus status. Researchers catalogued roughly 170 TCR beta chains as cytomegalovirus-associated. Most TCR sequences were uncommon, yet certain public TCRs appeared in many donors.

Germline V CDR1 and CDR2: SNHLY, FYNNEI. The trim removed 3 bases at V and 5 bases at J, leaving 6 bases unmatched. The CDR3 has 14 residues. The sequencing sample was made of PBMCs. The TCR sequence derives from a woman younger than 30 in good health and CMV-seronegative. V usage is TRBV2 and J usage is TRBJ2-5; 7 bases map to TRBD2. CDR3 DNA sequence: TGTGCCAGCAGTGACCCCCAGGGAGGGGAGACCCAGTACTTC. Protein: CASSDPQGGETQYF.